This T cell receptor (beta chain) originates from a study of blood T cell repertoires in COVID-19. In the study overall: The study drew acute and convalescent COVID-19 samples from the United States, Italy and Spain.

The participants were between roughly 18 and 90 years old and came from some 25 US areas. Clinical history reported by participants formed the basis on which cohorts were assigned. The method was immunoSEQ multiplex PCR; TCRdb's version includes in-frame clones alone and lacks a portion of them. Here the sample spans 150,000 to 200,000 clones, about 90% being singletons. CDR3 length equals 16 residues. Germline trimming cut 1 base from V and 5 bases from J; bases unmatched to any gene: 9. Looked up from germline, CDR1 is SGDLS and CDR2 is YYNGEE. This clonotype originated in a human donor with acute COVID-19. The donor label of this sample is uncertain. Input material: PBMCs or T cells enriched from blood (not recorded which). The chain recombines TRBV9 with TRBJ2-3; 8 nucleotides align to TRBD2. The CDR3 spells CASSVTPGLVGDTQYF. CDR3 in DNA: TGTGCCAGCAGCGTAACCCCGGGACTAGTAGGAGATACGCAGTATTTT. Full variable domain (outside the CDR3, taken from reference TRBV9 and TRBJ2-3): DSGVTQTPKHLITATGQRVTLRCSPRSGDLSVYWYQQSLDQGLQFLIQYYNGEERAKGNILERFSAQQFPDLHSELNLSSLELGDSALYFCASSVTPGLVGDTQYFGPGTRLTVL.